A selection of T cell receptor beta chains follows, all from one sample in a study of immune evolution from preneoplasia to lung adenocarcinoma. TCRdb's copy holds only in-frame clones and misses some; the assay was immunoSEQ multiplex PCR. This sample yields some 4,700 clones, of which under 80% are seen a single time; around 8% belongs to the top ten. Sequences were obtained from FFPE lung adenocarcinoma in situ tissue. These receptor sequences come from a person aged 55 to 79 with lung adenocarcinoma. Both conserved end residues are part of each CDR3. D genes are given only for firm matches. Clone size is stated in some rows and not others, as once, few, many or a class when expanded.

cdr3_length	clone_size	v_call	j_call	d_call	cdr3_aa	cdr3_nt
16	NA	TRBV7-6	TRBJ2-6	NA	CASSLNSGVGANVLTF	TGTGCCAGCAGCTTAAATTCCGGGGTCGGGGCCAACGTCCTGACTTTC
14	NA	TRBV6-5	TRBJ2-1	NA	CASSDRQTYNEQFF	TGTGCCAGCAGCGACAGGCAAACCTACAATGAGCAGTTCTTC
14	NA	TRBV5-4	TRBJ1-2	NA	CASSLDWRVYGYTF	TGTGCCAGCAGCTTGGACTGGAGGGTCTATGGCTACACCTTC
15	NA	TRBV9	TRBJ2-3	NA	CASSVVGGTTDTQYF	TGTGCCAGCAGCGTAGTTGGGGGGACCACAGATACGCAGTATTTT
15	NA	TRBV28	TRBJ1-4	NA	CASSFEGGSRQKLFF	TGTGCCAGCAGTTTCGAGGGAGGGTCGAGGCAAAAACTGTTTTTT
14	NA	TRBV11-3	TRBJ2-3	NA	CASSPFAVADTQYF	TGTGCCAGCAGCCCCTTCGCAGTCGCAGATACGCAGTATTTT
12	NA	TRBV6-1	TRBJ1-5	NA	CASRGLAQPQHF	TGTGCCAGCAGGGGACTTGCCCAGCCCCAGCATTTT
16	once	TRBV5-1	TRBJ2-5	TRBD1	CASSLVGQGLLETQYF	TGCGCCAGCAGCTTGGTAGGACAGGGGCTGCTAGAGACCCAGTACTTC
15	NA	TRBV11-2	TRBJ2-6	NA	CASSLEGSGANVLTF	TGTGCCAGCAGCTTAGAGGGTTCCGGGGCCAACGTCCTGACTTTC
13	NA	TRBV2	TRBJ1-4	NA	CASRGQNNEKLFF	TGTGCCAGCAGGGGACAAAATAATGAAAAACTGTTTTTT
13	NA	TRBV18	TRBJ1-6	NA	CASSPTFNSPLHF	TGTGCCAGCTCACCGACCTTCAATTCACCCCTCCACTTT
16	NA	TRBV9	TRBJ1-6	NA	CASSSLAGPQDSPLHF	TGTGCCAGCAGCTCCCTCGCAGGGCCTCAAGATTCACCCCTCCACTTT
17	NA	TRBV6-8	TRBJ2-1	NA	CASGNWDQGRVDNEQFF	TGTGCCAGCGGAAACTGGGATCAGGGACGGGTTGACAATGAGCAGTTCTTC
15	NA	TRBV7-9	TRBJ2-3	NA	CASRHRGQPTDTQYF	TGTGCCAGCAGACACAGAGGGCAGCCCACAGATACGCAGTATTTT
12	NA	TRBV28	TRBJ1-6	NA	CASRSVDSPLHF	TGTGCCAGCAGGTCCGTGGATTCACCCCTCCACTTT
15	NA	TRBV7-8	TRBJ1-4	NA	CASSASGHFFEKLFF	TGTGCCAGCAGCGCCTCGGGACATTTTTTCGAAAAACTGTTTTTT
17	once	TRBV18	TRBJ1-1	NA	CASSPPGRDRVNTEAFF	TGTGCCAGCTCACCACCGGGGCGGGATCGGGTGAACACTGAAGCTTTCTTT
15	few	TRBV6-1	TRBJ2-7	NA	CASSRGTDSSYEQYF	TGTGCCAGCAGCAGGGGTACGGACAGTTCCTACGAGCAGTACTTC
14	NA	TRBV27	TRBJ2-7	NA	CASSYQGPTYEQYF	TGTGCCAGCAGTTATCAGGGACCAACCTACGAGCAGTACTTC
14	NA	TRBV13	TRBJ2-7	NA	CASSLILNPYEQYF	TGTGCCAGCAGCTTAATACTAAACCCCTACGAGCAGTACTTC
15	NA	TRBV11-2	TRBJ2-3	TRBD2	CASSLREGGADTQYF	TGTGCCAGCAGCCTAAGGGAGGGTGGCGCAGATACGCAGTATTTT
15	few	TRBV29-1	TRBJ2-1	TRBD1	CSVDRGQGVIDEQFF	TGCAGCGTTGACCGGGGACAGGGGGTAATCGATGAGCAGTTCTTC
20	NA	TRBV15	TRBJ2-2	TRBD2	CATSRGPGTSGGPGTGELFF	TGTGCCACCAGCAGAGGTCCCGGGACTAGCGGGGGCCCTGGGACCGGGGAGCTGTTTTTT
15	large	TRBV29-1	TRBJ1-2	TRBD1	CSVASSARGRSGYTF	TGCAGCGTTGCGTCCTCCGCCAGGGGGCGTAGCGGCTACACCTTC
14	NA	TRBV4-3	TRBJ1-2	NA	CASSQDERPGGYTF	TGCGCCAGCAGCCAAGATGAGAGGCCGGGGGGCTACACCTTC
12	NA	TRBV11-2	TRBJ2-1	NA	CASSSQGNEQFF	TGTGCCAGCAGCTCTCAGGGCAATGAGCAGTTCTTC
16	once	TRBV4-1	TRBJ2-3	NA	CASSQGTWPSTDTQYF	TGCGCCAGCAGCCAAGGGACGTGGCCTAGCACAGATACGCAGTATTTT
13	NA	TRBV18	TRBJ1-2	NA	CASSPQGPEGYTF	TGTGCCAGCTCACCTCAGGGTCCTGAAGGCTACACCTTC
14	NA	TRBV11-2	TRBJ2-1	NA	CASSFGSQNNEQFF	TGTGCCAGCAGCTTCGGTTCCCAAAACAATGAGCAGTTCTTC
14	NA	TRBV30	TRBJ1-3	NA	CAWRESYSGNTIYF	TGTGCCTGGAGGGAAAGTTACTCTGGAAACACCATATATTTT
14	NA	TRBV6-1	TRBJ1-5	NA	CASSEPDSNQPQHF	TGTGCCAGCAGTGAACCGGACAGCAATCAGCCCCAGCATTTT
12	NA	TRBV6-5	TRBJ2-1	NA	CASTTGNNEQFF	TGTGCCAGCACAACAGGGAACAATGAGCAGTTCTTC
15	NA	TRBV7-9	TRBJ2-3	TRBD1	CASSLGQGDTDTQYF	TGTGCCAGCAGCTTAGGACAGGGGGACACAGATACGCAGTATTTT